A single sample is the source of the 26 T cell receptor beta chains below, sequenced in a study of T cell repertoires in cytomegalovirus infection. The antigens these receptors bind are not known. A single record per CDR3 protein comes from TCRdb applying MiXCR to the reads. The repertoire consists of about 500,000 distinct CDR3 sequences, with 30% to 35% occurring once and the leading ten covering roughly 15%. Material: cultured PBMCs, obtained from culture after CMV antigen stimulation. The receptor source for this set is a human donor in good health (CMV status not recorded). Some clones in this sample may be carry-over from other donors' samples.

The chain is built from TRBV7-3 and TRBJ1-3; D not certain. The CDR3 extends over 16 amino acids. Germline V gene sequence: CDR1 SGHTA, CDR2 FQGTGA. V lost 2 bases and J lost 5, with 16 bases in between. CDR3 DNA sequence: TGTGCCAGCAGCTTAGCAATTTCGAGTCGAAGAAACACCATATATTTT. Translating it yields CASSLAISSRRNTIYF.

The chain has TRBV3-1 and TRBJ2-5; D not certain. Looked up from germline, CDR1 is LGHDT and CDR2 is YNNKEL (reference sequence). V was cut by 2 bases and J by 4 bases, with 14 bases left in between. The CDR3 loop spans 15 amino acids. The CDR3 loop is CASSQSNGLTETQYF. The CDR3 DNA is TGTGCCAGCAGCCAATCGAATGGCCTCACAGAGACCCAGTACTTC.

CDR3 in amino acids: CASSYPGATDTQYF. Here the CDR3 DNA reads TGTGCCAGCAGCTACCCGGGAGCCACAGATACGCAGTATTTT. The V and J genes are TRBV7-6 and TRBJ2-3; possibly TRBD2 for D (6 bases). Germline lookup yields CDR1 SGHVS and CDR2 FNYEAQ. The CDR3 totals 14 residues. Trimming left V 4 bases short and J 2 bases short, with 10 bases between.

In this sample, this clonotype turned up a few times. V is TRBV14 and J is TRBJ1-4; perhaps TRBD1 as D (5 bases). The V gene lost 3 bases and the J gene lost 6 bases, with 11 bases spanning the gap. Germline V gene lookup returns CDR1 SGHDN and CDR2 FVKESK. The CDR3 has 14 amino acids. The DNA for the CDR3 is TGTGCCAGCAGCCACCAGGGCCAATATGAAAAACTGTTTTTT. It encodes CASSHQGQYEKLFF. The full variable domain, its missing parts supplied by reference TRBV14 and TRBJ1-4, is EAGVTQFPSHSVIEKGQTVTLRCDPISGHDNLYWYRRVMGKEIKFLLHFVKESKQDESGMPNNRFLAERTGGTYSTLKVQPAELEDSGVYFCASSHQGQYEKLFFGSGTQLSVL.

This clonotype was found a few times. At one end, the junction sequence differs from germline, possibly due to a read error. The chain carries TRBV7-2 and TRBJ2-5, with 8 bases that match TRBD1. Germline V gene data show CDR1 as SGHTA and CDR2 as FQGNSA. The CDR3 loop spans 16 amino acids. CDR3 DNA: TGTGCCAGCAGCTCCCCGAACCTCAGGGGGCGGGGTGGTCTGGACTTC. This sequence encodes CASSSPNLRGRGGLDF. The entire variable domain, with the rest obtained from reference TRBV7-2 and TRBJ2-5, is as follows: GAGVSQSPSNKVTEKGKDVELRCDPISGHTALYWYRQSLGQGLEFLIYFQGNSAPDKSGLPSDRFSAERTGGSVSTLTIQRTQQEDSAVYLCASSSPNLRGRGGLDFGPGTRLLVL.

For the CDR3, the DNA is TGTGCCAGCAGCTCCGGGACAGGGGGTCTAAGGAATCAGCCCCAGCATTTT. This translates into CASSSGTGGLRNQPQHF. The chain links TRBV5-6 to TRBJ1-5; 11 bases are shared with TRBD1. Germline CDR1 is SGHDT and CDR2 is YYEEEE. This CDR3 has 17 amino acids. After removal of 3 bases from V and 4 bases from J, the junction contained 9 bases not matched to a gene.

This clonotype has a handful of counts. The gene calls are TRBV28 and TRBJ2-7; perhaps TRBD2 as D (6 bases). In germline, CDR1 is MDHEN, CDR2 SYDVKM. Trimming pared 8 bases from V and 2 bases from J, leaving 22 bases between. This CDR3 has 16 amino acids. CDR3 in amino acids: CASQNGAAGAAYEQYF. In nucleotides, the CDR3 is TGTGCCAGCCAGAACGGGGCAGCGGGTGCTGCCTACGAGCAGTACTTC.

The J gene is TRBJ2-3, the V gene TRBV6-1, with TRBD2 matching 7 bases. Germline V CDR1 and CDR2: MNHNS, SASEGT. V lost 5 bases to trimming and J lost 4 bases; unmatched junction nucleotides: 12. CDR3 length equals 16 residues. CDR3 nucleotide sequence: TGTGCCAGCAGTTACACGGCGGGAGTCTCGGCAGATACGCAGTATTTT. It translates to CASSYTAGVSADTQYF.

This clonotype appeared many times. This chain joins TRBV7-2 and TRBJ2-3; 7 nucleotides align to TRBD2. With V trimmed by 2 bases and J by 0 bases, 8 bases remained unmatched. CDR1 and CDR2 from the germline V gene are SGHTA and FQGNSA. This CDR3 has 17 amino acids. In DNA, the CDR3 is TGTGCCAGCAGCTTAAGGCCAGCGGGGACTAGCACAGATACGCAGTATTTT. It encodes CASSLRPAGTSTDTQYF. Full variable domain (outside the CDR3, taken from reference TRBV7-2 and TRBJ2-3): GAGVSQSPSNKVTEKGKDVELRCDPISGHTALYWYRQSLGQGLEFLIYFQGNSAPDKSGLPSDRFSAERTGGSVSTLTIQRTQQEDSAVYLCASSLRPAGTSTDTQYFGPGTRLTVL.

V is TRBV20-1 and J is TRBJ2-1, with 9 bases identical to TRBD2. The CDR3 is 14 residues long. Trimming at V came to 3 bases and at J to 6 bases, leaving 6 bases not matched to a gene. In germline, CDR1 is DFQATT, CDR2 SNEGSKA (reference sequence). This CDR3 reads CSASKASGTNEQFF. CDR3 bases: TGCAGTGCTAGTAAGGCTAGCGGGACCAATGAGCAGTTCTTC.

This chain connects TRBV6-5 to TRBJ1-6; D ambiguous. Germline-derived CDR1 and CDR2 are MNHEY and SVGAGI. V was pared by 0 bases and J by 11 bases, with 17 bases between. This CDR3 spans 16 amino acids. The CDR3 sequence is CASSYSLGVTGTPLHF. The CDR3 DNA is TGTGCCAGCAGTTACTCGCTTGGGGTAACGGGGACACCCCTCCACTTT.

The CDR3 loop is CASSDQSANTGELFF. The CDR3 nucleotides read TGTGCCAGCAGTGATCAGAGCGCGAACACCGGGGAGCTGTTTTTT. This chain uses TRBV2 with TRBJ2-2; D ambiguous. The ends were cut back, 3 bases at V and 0 bases at J, with 8 bases in the middle. Germline V gene sequence: CDR1 SNHLY, CDR2 FYNNEI. The CDR3 has 15 amino acids.

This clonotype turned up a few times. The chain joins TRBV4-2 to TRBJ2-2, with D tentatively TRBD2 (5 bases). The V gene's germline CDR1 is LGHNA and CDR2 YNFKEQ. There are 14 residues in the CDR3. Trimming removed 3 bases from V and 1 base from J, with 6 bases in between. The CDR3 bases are TGTGCCAGCAGCCACCGGGAGAACACCGGGGAGCTGTTTTTT. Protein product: CASSHRENTGELFF.

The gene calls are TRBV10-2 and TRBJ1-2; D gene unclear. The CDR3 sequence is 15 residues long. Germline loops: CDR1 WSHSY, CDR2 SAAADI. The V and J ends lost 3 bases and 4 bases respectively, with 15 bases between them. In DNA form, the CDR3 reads TGCGCCAGCAGTGACCCCAGAGAGCTGTTCTATGGCTACACCTTC. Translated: CASSDPRELFYGYTF.

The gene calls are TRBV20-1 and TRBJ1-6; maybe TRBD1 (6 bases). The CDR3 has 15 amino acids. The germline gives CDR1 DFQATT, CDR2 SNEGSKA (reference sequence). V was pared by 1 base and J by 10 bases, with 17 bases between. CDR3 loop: CSARAWDTVSSPLHF. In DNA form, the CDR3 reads TGCAGTGCTAGAGCATGGGACACCGTGAGCTCACCCCTCCACTTT.

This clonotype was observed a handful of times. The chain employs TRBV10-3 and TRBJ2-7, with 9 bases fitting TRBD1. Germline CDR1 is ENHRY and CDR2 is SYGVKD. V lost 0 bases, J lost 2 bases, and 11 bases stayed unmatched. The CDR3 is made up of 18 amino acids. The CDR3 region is CAISESLLGQGKTYEQYV. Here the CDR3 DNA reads TGTGCCATCAGTGAGTCTTTATTGGGACAGGGCAAGACCTACGAGCAGTACGTC.

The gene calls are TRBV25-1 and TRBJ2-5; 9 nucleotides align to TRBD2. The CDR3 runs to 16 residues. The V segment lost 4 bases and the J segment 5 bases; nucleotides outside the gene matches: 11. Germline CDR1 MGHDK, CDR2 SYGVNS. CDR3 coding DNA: TGTGCCAGCAGTGCCTCAATAGCGGGAGAATGGGAGACCCAGTACTTC. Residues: CASSASIAGEWETQYF. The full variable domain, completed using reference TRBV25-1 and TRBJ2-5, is EADIYQTPRYLVIGTGKKITLECSQTMGHDKMYWYQQDPGMELHLIHYSYGVNSTEKGDLSSESTVSRIRTEHFPLTLESARPSHTSQYLCASSASIAGEWETQYFGPGTRLLVL.

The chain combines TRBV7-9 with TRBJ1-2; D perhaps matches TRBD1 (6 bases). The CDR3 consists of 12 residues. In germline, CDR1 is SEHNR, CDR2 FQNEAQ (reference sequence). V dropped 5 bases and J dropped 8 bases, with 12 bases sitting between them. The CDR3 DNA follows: TGTGCCAGCAGCCGGGACATTTCGGGCTACACCTTC. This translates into CASSRDISGYTF.

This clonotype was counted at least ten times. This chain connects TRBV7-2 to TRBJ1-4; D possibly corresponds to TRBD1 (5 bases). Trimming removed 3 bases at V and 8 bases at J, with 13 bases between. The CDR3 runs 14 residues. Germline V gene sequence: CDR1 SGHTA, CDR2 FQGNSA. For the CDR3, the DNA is TGTGCCAGCAGCTTTAGCAGGGTTTCCGAAAAACTGTTTTTT. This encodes CASSFSRVSEKLFF.

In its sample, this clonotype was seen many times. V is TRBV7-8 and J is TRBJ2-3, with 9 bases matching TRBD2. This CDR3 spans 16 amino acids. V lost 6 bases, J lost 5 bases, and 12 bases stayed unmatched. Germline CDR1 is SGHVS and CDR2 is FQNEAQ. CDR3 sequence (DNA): TGTGCCAGCAGTAGGAGGGCGGGAGGGAATGGAGATACGCAGTATTTT. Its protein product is CASSRRAGGNGDTQYF.

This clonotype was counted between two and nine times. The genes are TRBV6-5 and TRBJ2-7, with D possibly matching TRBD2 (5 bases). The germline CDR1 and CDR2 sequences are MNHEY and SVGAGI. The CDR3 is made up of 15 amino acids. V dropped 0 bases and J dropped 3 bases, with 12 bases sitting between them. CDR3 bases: TGTGCCAGCAGTTACTCGCGATTCGCGGGCTACGAGCAGTACGTC. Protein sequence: CASSYSRFAGYEQYV.

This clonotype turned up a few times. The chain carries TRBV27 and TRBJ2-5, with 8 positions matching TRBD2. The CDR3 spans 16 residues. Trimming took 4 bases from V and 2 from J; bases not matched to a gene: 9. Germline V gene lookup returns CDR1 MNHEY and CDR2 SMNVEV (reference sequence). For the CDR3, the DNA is TGTGCCAGCAGTTCCCAGATTAGCGGGACACAAGAGACCCAGTACTTC. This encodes CASSSQISGTQETQYF.

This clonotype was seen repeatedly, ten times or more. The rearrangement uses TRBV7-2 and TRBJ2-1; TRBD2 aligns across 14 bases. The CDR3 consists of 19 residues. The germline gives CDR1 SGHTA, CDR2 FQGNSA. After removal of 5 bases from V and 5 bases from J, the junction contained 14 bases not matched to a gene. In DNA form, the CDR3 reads TGTGCCAGCAGCGGGACTAGCGGGAGAATCAGGATCCGGGACAATGAGCAGTTCTTC. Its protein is CASSGTSGRIRIRDNEQFF.

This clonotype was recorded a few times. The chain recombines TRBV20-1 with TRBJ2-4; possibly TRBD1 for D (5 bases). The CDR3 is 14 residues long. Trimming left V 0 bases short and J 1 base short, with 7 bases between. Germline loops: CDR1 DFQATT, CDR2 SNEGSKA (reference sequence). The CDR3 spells CSAREGLAKNIQYF. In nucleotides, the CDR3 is TGCAGTGCTAGAGAGGGGCTGGCCAAAAACATTCAGTACTTC.

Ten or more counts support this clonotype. CDR3 amino acids: CASSLADRGPAQYF. The CDR3 nucleotides read TGTGCCAGCAGCTTAGCGGACAGGGGGCCGGCCCAGTACTTC. The chain employs TRBV7-9 and TRBJ2-5, with 11 bases that match TRBD1. CDR1 is SEHNR and CDR2 is FQNEAQ in the germline V gene (reference sequence). There are 14 residues in the CDR3. Trimming cost V 0 bases and J 9 bases; bases outside gene matches: 3.

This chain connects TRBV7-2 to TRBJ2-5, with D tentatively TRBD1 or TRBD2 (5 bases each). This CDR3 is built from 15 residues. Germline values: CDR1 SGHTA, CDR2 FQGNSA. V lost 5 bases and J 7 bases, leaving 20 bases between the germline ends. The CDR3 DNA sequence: TGTGCCAGCAGCGTTGGTGGTGGACCAGGGAGGACCCAGTACTTC. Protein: CASSVGGGPGRTQYF. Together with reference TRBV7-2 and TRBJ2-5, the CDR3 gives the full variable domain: GAGVSQSPSNKVTEKGKDVELRCDPISGHTALYWYRQSLGQGLEFLIYFQGNSAPDKSGLPSDRFSAERTGGSVSTLTIQRTQQEDSAVYLCASSVGGGPGRTQYFGPGTRLLVL.